Below, 5 T cell receptor beta chains from the same sample are listed, as sequenced in a study of Ad26.COV2.S vaccination and SARS-CoV-2 variants. The treatment was: around 19 received Ad26.COV2.S at low or high dose, single or two shots; roughly five received placebo; per-sample allocation not given. Collection of samples fell on day 63 after the first vaccine or placebo injection. Here immunoSEQ multiplex PCR was the method, and the copy in TCRdb shows in-frame clones only, minus some. The sample lists about 400,000 clones, approximately 87% seen once, with less than 4.5% in the top ten. This specimen was peripheral blood, taken in a trial of Ad26.COV2.S vaccine versus placebo. Source of these receptors: a person aged 18-60 years who received the Ad26.COV2.S COVID-19 vaccine or a placebo.

V is TRBV19 and J is TRBJ1-6, with 10 bases lining up with TRBD1. Germline assignment: CDR1 LNHDA and CDR2 SQIVND (reference sequence). J gave up 9 bases and V 9 bases, and 5 bases lay outside the gene matches. This CDR3 is built from 13 residues. CDR3 in DNA: TGTGCCAGCAAGGACAGGGGGTTTTCACCCCTCCACTTT. It codes for CASKDRGFSPLHF.

The chain carries TRBV9 and TRBJ2-1, with 7 bases identical to TRBD1. The CDR3 spans 18 residues. Germline CDR1 reads SGDLS; CDR2 reads YYNGEE. V lost 2 bases to trimming and J lost 4 bases; unmatched junction nucleotides: 15. The DNA of the CDR3 is TGTGCCAGCAGCGTGGGTAACAGGGGCCGCCGGGGATACAATGAGCAGTTCTTC. Its translation is CASSVGNRGRRGYNEQFF.

This sequence joins TRBV11-2 and TRBJ2-3; 11 bases map to TRBD1. The CDR3 runs to 16 residues. Trimming took 5 bases from V and 4 from J; bases not matched to a gene: 8. The germline gives CDR1 SGHAT, CDR2 FQNNGV. Here the CDR3 reads CASSLQPGQGADTQYF. The CDR3 DNA follows: TGTGCCAGCAGCCTCCAACCGGGACAGGGGGCAGATACGCAGTATTTT.

The DNA of the CDR3 is TGTGCCAGCAGCGTAGAGGGATCGCTAGCCGCTAGCACAGATACGCAGTATTTT. Encoded protein: CASSVEGSLAASTDTQYF. This chain joins TRBV9 and TRBJ2-3; possibly TRBD2 for D (5 bases). This CDR3 has 18 amino acids. In germline, CDR1 is SGDLS, CDR2 YYNGEE. Trimming removed 0 bases at V and 0 bases at J, with 17 bases between. Full variable domain (missing parts from reference TRBV9 and TRBJ2-3): DSGVTQTPKHLITATGQRVTLRCSPRSGDLSVYWYQQSLDQGLQFLIQYYNGEERAKGNILERFSAQQFPDLHSELNLSSLELGDSALYFCASSVEGSLAASTDTQYFGPGTRLTVL.

The chain joins TRBV7-3 to TRBJ1-1, with D maybe TRBD1 (5 bases). Trimming removed 4 bases at V and 5 bases at J, with 11 bases between. The CDR3 runs 13 residues. Germline loops: CDR1 SGHTA, CDR2 FQGTGA. The DNA for the CDR3 is TGTGCCAGCAGCTCGGGACGGAAGACTGAAGCTTTCTTT. It yields the protein CASSSGRKTEAFF.